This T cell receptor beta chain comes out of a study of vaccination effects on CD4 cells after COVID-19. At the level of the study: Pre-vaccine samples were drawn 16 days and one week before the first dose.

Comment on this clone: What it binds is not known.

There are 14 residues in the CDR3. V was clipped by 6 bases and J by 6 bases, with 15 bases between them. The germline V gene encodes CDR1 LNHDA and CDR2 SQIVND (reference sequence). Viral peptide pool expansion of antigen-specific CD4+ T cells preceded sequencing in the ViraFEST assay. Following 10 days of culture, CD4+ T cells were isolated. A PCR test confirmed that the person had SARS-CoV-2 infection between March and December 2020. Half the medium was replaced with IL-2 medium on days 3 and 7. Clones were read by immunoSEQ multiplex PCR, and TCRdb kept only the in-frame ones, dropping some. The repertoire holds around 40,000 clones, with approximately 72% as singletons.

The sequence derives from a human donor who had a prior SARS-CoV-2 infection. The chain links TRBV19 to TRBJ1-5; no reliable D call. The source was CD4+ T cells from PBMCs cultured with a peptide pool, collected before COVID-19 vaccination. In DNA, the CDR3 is TGTGCCAGTAGAGGCGGAGTCCTGGGTCAGCCCCAGCATTTT. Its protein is CASRGGVLGQPQHF.